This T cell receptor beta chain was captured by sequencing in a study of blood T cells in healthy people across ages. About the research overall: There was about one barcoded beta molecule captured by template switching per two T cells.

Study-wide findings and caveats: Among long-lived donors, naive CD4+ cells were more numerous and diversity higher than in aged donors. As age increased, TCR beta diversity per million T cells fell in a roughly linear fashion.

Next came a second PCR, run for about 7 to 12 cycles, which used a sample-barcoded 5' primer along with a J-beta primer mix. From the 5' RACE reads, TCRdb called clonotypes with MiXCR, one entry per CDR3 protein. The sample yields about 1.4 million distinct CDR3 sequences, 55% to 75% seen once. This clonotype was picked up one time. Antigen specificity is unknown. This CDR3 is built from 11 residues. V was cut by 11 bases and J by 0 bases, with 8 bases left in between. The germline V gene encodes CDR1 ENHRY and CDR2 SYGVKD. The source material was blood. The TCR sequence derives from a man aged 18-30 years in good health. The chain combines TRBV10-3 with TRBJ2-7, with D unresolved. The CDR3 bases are TGTGCCGCTCAGAGCTCCTACGAGCAGTACTTC. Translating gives CAAQSSYEQYF.